This T cell receptor (beta chain) comes out of a study of control samples from healthy donors and cancer patients. The table came from immunoSEQ multiplex PCR; TCRdb's copy has only in-frame clones and leaves some out. Of 100,000 to 150,000 clones in the sample, approximately 92% are singletons; the top ten hold approximately 2.7%. The CDR3 consists of 18 residues. V shed 1 base and J 8 bases; nucleotides not matched to a gene: 11. Germline CDR1 and CDR2: LNHNV and YYDKDF (reference sequence). This clonotype originated in a man aged 18 to 30 in good health. Material: blood. This chain joins TRBV15 and TRBJ2-1; TRBD2 matches at 13 bases. In DNA form, the CDR3 reads TGTGCCACCAGCAGAGGGGTCGGACTAGCGGGAGTGGGGGATGAGCAGTTCTTC. This gives the protein CATSRGVGLAGVGDEQFF.